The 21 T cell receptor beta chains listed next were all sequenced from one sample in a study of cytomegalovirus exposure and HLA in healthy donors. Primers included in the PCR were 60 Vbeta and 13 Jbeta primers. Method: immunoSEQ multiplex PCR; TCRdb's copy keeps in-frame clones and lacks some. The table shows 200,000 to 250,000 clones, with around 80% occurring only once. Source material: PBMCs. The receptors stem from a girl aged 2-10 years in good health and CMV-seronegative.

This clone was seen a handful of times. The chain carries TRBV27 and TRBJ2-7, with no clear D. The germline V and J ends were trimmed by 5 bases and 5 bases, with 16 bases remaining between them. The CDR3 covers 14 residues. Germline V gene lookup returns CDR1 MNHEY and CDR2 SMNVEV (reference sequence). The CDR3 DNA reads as TGTGCCAGCAGTCCGCTCCCGCGCGGCGACGAGCAGTACTTC. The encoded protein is CASSPLPRGDEQYF.

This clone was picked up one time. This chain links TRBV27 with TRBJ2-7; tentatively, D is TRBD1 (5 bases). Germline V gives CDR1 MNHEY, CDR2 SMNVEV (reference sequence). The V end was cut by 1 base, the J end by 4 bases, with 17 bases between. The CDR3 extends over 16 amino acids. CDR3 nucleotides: TGTGCCAGCAGTTTATTAGGCAGGGAAAACGGGTACGAGCAGTACTTC. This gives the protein CASSLLGRENGYEQYF.

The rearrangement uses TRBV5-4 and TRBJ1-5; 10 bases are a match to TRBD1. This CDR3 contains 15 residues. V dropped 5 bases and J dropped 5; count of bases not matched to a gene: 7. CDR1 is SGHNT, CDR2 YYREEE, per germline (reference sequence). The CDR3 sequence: CASSLGGQGHQPQHF. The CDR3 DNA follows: TGTGCCAGCAGTCTAGGGGGACAGGGGCATCAGCCCCAGCATTTT. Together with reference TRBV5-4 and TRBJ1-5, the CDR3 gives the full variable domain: ETGVTQSPTHLIKTRGQQVTLRCSSQSGHNTVSWYQQALGQGPQFIFQYYREEENGRGNFPPRFSGLQFPNYSSELNVNALELDDSALYLCASSLGGQGHQPQHFGDGTRLSIL.

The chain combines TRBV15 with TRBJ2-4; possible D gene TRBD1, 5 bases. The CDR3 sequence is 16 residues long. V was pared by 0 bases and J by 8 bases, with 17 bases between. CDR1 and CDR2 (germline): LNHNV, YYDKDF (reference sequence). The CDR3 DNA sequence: TGTGCCACCAGCAGAGATGGACCCAGGGCATGGGACATTCAGTACTTC. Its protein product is CATSRDGPRAWDIQYF.

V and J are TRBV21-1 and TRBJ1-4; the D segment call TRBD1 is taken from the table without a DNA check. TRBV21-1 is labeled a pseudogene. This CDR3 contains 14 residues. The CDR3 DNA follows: TGTGCCAGCTTAGGACAGGGTTCTAATGAAAAACTGTTTTTT. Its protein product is CASLGQGSNEKLFF.

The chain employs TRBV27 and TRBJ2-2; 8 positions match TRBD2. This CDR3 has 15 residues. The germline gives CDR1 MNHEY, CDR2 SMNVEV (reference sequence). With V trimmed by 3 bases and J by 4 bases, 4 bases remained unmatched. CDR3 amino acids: CASSFAGGFTGELFF. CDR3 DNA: TGTGCCAGCAGTTTCGCGGGAGGCTTCACCGGGGAGCTGTTTTTT.

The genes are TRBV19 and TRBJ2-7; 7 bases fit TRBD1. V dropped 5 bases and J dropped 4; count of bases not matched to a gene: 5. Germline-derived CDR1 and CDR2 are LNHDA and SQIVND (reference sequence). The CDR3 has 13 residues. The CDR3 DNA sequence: TGTGCCAGTAGTTACAGGGGCACGTACGAGCAGTACTTC. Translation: CASSYRGTYEQYF.

The CDR3 loop is CSVLGPLGTANTEAFF. As DNA, the CDR3 is TGCAGCGTTCTCGGACCCCTCGGGACAGCAAACACTGAAGCTTTCTTT. The chain employs TRBV29-1 and TRBJ1-1, with TRBD1 matching over 7 bases. Per the germline V gene, CDR1 is SQVTM and CDR2 is ANQGSEA. This CDR3 is 16 amino acids long. J gave up 2 bases and V 5 bases, and 14 bases lay outside the gene matches. Using reference TRBV29-1 and TRBJ1-1 for the parts outside the CDR3, the full variable domain is SAVISQKPSRDICQRGTSLTIQCQVDSQVTMMFWYRQQPGQSLTLIATANQGSEATYESGFVIDKFPISRPNLTFSTLTVSNMSPEDSSIYLCSVLGPLGTANTEAFFGQGTRLTVV.

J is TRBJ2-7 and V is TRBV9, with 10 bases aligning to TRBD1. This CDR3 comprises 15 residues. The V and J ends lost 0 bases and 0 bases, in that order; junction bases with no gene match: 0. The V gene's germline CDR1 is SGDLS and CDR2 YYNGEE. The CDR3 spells CASSVGTGGSYEQYF. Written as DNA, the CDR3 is TGTGCCAGCAGCGTAGGGACAGGGGGCTCCTACGAGCAGTACTTC.

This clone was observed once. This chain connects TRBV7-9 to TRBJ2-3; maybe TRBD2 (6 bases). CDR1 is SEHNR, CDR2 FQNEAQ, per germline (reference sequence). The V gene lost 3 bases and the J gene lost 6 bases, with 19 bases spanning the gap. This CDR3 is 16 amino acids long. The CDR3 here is CASSLGNRAGRDTQYF. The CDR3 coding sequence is TGTGCCAGCAGCTTGGGGAATCGAGCGGGCCGTGATACGCAGTATTTT.

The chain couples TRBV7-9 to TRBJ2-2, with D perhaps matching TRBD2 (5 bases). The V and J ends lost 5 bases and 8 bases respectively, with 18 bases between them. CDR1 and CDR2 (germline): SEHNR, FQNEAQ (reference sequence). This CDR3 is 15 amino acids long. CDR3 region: CASSGPLTRAGELFF. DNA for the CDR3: TGTGCCAGCAGCGGCCCTTTAACGCGGGCTGGGGAGCTGTTTTTT.

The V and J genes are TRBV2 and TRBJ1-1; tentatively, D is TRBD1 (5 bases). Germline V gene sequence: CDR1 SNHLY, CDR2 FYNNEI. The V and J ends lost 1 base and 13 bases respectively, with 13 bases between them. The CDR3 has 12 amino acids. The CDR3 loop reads CASSEGWGRGFF. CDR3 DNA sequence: TGTGCCAGCAGTGAAGGATGGGGGAGGGGTTTCTTT. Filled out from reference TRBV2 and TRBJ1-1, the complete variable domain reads EPEVTQTPSHQVTQMGQEVILRCVPISNHLYFYWYRQILGQKVEFLVSFYNNEISEKSEIFDDQFSVERPDGSNFTLKIRSTKLEDSAMYFCASSEGWGRGFFGQGTRLTVV.

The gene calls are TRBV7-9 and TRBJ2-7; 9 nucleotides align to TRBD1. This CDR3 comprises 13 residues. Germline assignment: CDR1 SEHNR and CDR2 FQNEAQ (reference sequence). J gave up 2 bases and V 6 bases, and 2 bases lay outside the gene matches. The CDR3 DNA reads TGTGCCAGCAGAGGGGACAGGGCCTACGAGCAGTACTTC. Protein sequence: CASRGDRAYEQYF. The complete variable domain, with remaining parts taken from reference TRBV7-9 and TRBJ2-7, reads DTGVSQNPRHKITKRGQNVTFRCDPISEHNRLYWYRQTLGQGPEFLTYFQNEAQLEKSRLLSDRFSAERPKGSFSTLEIQRTEQGDSAMYLCASRGDRAYEQYFGPGTRLTVT.

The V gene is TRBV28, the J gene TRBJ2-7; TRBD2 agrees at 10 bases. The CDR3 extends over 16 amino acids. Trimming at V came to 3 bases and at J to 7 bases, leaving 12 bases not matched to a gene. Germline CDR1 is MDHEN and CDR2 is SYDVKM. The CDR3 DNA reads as TGTGCCAGCAGTTTCCTCCCGTCTAGCGGGAGCGGTGAGCAGTACTTC. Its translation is CASSFLPSSGSGEQYF. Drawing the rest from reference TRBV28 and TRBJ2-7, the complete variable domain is DVKVTQSSRYLVKRTGEKVFLECVQDMDHENMFWYRQDPGLGLRLIYFSYDVKMKEKGDIPEGYSVSREKKERFSLILESASTNQTSMYLCASSFLPSSGSGEQYFGPGTRLTVT.

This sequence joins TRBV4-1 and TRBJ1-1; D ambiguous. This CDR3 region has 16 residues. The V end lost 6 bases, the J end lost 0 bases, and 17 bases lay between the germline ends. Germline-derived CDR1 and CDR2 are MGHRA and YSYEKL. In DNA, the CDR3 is TGCGCCAGCAGTCCCGTGGGCCCTGCCATGAACACTGAAGCTTTCTTT. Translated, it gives CASSPVGPAMNTEAFF.

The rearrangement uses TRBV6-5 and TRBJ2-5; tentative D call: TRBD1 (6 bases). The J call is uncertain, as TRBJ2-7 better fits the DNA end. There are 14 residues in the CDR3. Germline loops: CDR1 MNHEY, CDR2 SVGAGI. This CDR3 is CASSYGQGPYEQYF. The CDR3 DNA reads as TGTGCCAGCAGTTACGGGCAGGGGCCCTACGAGCAGTACTTC.

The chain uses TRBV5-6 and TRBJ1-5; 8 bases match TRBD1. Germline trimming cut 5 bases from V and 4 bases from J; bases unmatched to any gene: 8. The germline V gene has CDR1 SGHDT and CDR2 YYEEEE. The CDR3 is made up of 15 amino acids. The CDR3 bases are TGTGCCAGCAGGCTTTTTACAGGGGGTAATCAGCCCCAGCATTTT. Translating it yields CASRLFTGGNQPQHF.

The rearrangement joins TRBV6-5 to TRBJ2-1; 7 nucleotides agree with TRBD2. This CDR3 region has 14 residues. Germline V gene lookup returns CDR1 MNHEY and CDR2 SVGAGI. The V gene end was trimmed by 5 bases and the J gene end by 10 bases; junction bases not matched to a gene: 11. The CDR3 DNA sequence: TGTGCCAGCAGTAACCAAGGTAGCGGGCCCGAGCAGTTCTTC. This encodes CASSNQGSGPEQFF.

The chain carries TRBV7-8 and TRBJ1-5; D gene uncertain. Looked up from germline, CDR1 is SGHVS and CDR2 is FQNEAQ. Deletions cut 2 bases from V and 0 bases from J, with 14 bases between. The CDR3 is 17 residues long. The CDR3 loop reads CASSLKRLDYSNQPQHF. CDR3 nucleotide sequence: TGTGCCAGCAGCTTAAAGAGGCTCGATTATAGCAATCAGCCCCAGCATTTT.

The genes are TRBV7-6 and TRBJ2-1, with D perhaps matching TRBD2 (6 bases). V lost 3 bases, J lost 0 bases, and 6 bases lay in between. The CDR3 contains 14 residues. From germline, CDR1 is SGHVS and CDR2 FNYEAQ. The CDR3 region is CASSFGGSYNEQFF. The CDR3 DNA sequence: TGTGCCAGCAGCTTCGGGGGCTCCTACAATGAGCAGTTCTTC.

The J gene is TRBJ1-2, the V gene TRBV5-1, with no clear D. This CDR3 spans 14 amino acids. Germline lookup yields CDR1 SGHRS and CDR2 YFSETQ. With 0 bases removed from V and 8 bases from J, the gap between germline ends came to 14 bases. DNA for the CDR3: TGCGCCAGCAGCTTGGAGAGGGAACTTGAGGGCTACACCTTC. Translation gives CASSLERELEGYTF. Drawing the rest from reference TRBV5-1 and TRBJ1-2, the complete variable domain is KAGVTQTPRYLIKTRGQQVTLSCSPISGHRSVSWYQQTPGQGLQFLFEYFSETQRNKGNFPGRFSGRQFSNSRSEMNVSTLELGDSALYLCASSLERELEGYTFGSGTRLTVV.